This TCR beta chain is from a study of blood T cell repertoires in COVID-19. Study at large: Acute-phase and convalescent COVID-19 samples originated in the United States, Italy and Spain. PBMCs, B-cell-depleted T cells, or T cells provided the cDNA or gDNA that made up the material.

This clone appeared a single time. Across fewer than 25 US areas, participants ranged in age from 18 to 89 years. Which cohort a participant joined came from the clinical history participants gave. Profiling relied on immunoSEQ multiplex PCR, and the TCRdb table lists in-frame clones only, not all of them. Of more than 200,000 clones in the sample, 80% were seen once. The CDR3 length is 14 residues. Looked up from germline, CDR1 is KGHSY and CDR2 is FQNENV. The V and J ends lost 4 bases and 4 bases, in that order; junction bases with no gene match: 6. Sequencing input: PBMCs or T cells enriched from blood (not recorded which). The genes are TRBV16 and TRBJ1-2; the match to TRBD1 covers 7 bases. This sequence was found in a woman in her forties with acute COVID-19. The CDR3 DNA reads as TGTGCCAGCAGCCCTCGGCGGGACAGCTATGGCTACACCTTC. Translation: CASSPRRDSYGYTF. Full variable domain (outside the CDR3, taken from reference TRBV16 and TRBJ1-2): GEEVAQTPKHLVRGEGQKAKLYCAPIKGHSYVFWYQQVLKNEFKFLISFQNENVFDETGMPKERFSAKCLPNSPCSLEIQATKLEDSAVYFCASSPRRDSYGYTFGSGTRLTVV.